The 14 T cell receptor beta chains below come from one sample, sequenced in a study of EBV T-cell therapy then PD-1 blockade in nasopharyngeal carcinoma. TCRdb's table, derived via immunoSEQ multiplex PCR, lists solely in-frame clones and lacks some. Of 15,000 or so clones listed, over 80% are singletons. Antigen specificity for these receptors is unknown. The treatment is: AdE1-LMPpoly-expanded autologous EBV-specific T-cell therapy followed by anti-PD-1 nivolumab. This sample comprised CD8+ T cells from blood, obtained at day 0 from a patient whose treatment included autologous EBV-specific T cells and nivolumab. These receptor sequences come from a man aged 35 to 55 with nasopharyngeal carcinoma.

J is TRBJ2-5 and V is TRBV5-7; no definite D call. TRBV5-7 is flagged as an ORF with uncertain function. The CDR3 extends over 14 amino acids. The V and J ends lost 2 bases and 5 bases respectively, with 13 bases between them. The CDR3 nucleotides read TGTGCCAGCAGCTTTTATCTCCGGCTGGAGACCCAGTACTTC. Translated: CASSFYLRLETQYF.

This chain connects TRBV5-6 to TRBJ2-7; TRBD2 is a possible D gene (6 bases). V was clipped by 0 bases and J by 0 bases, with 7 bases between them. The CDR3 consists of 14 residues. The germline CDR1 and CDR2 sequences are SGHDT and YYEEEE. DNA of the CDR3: TGTGCCAGCAGCTTGGGGGGGGACTCCTACGAGCAGTACTTC. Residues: CASSLGGDSYEQYF.

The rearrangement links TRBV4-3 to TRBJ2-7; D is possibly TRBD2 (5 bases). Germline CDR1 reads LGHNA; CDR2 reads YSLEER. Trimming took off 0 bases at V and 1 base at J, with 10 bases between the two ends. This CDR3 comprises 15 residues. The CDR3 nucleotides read TGCGCCAGCAGCCAAGAGTTCGGGGAGTCCTACGAGCAGTACTTC. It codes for CASSQEFGESYEQYF.

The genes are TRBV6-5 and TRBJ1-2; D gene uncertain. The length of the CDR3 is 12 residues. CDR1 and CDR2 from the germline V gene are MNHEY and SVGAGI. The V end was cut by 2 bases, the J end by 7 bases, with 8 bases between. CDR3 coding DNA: TGTGCCAGCAGTTACCCGTACGGTGGCTACACCTTC. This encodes CASSYPYGGYTF.

The CDR3 DNA reads as TGTGCCAGCAGTCACGGAGGAACCGGGGAGCTGTTTTTT. Protein sequence: CASSHGGTGELFF. The chain has TRBV12-3 or TRBV12-4 and TRBJ2-2, with D possibly matching TRBD2 (5 bases). The CDR3 runs 13 residues. Trimming took 5 bases from V and 5 from J, leaving 9 bases between them.

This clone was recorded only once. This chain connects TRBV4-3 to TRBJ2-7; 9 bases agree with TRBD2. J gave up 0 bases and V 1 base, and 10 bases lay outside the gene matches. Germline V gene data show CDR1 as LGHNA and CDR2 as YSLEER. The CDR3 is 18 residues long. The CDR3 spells CASSQVPAGGLLSYEQYF. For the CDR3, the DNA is TGCGCCAGCAGCCAAGTGCCTGCGGGGGGGTTACTCTCCTACGAGCAGTACTTC.

The DNA for the CDR3 is TGTGCCAGCAGCTCATTTACTCCAGGACAGGAGGGCGATGAGCAGTTCTTC. Amino acid sequence: CASSSFTPGQEGDEQFF. V gene TRBV13 combines with J gene TRBJ2-1; a weak D match, TRBD1 (7 bases). The germline V gene encodes CDR1 PRHDT and CDR2 FYEKMQ (reference sequence). The CDR3 totals 17 residues. With 4 bases removed from V and 8 bases from J, the gap between germline ends came to 24 bases. Full variable domain (missing parts from reference TRBV13 and TRBJ2-1): AAGVIQSPRHLIKEKRETATLKCYPIPRHDTVYWYQQGPGQDPQFLISFYEKMQSDKGSIPDRFSAQQFSDYHSELNMSSLELGDSALYFCASSSFTPGQEGDEQFFGPGTRLTVL.

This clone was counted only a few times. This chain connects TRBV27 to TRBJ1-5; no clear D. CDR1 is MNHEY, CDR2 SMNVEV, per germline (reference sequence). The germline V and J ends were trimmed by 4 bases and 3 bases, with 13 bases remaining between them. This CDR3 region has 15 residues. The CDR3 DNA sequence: TGTGCCAGCAGTTCATTAATAGGGCCCAATCAGCCCCAGCATTTT. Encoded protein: CASSSLIGPNQPQHF.

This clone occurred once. CDR3 protein: CASLRTGKETQYF. The CDR3 region has the DNA TGTGCCAGCTTAAGGACGGGGAAAGAGACCCAGTACTTC. The genes are TRBV7-9 and TRBJ2-5; TRBD2 is a possible D gene (5 bases). The CDR3 has 13 residues. Trimming cost V 8 bases and J 3 bases, with 13 bases left between them. Looked up from germline, CDR1 is SEHNR and CDR2 is FQNEAQ (reference sequence).

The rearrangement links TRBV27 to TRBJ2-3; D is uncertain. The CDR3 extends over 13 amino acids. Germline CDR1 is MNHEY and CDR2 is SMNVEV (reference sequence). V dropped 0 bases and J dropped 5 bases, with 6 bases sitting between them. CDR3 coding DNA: TGTGCCAGCAGTTTATCTCCCCGAGATACGCAGTATTTT. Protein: CASSLSPRDTQYF.

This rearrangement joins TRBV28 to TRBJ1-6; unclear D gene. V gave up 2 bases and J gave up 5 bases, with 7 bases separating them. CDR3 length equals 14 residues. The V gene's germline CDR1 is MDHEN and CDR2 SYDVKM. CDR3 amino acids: CASSLGPHNSPLHF. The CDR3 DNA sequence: TGTGCCAGCAGTTTAGGGCCACATAATTCACCCCTCCACTTT.

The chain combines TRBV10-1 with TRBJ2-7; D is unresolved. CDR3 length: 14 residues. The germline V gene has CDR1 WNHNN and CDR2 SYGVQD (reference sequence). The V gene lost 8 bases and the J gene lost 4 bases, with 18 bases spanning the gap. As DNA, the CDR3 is TGCGCCAGCGGCCTAGGGCAGGTCGGATACGAGCAGTACTTC. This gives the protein CASGLGQVGYEQYF.

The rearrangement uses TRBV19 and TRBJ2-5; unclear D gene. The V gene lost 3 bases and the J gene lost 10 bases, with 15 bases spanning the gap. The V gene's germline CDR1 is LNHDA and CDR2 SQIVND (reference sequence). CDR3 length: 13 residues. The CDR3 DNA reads TGTGCCAGTAGTATTAAGGATGGACGGAACCAGTACTTC. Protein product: CASSIKDGRNQYF.

CDR3 in DNA: TGTGCCAGCAGCCAAGAGGTGCGACTAGAGGGATACAATGAGCAGTTCTTC. It translates to CASSQEVRLEGYNEQFF. This sequence joins TRBV3-1 (or the pseudogene TRBV3-2) and TRBJ2-1; D is possibly TRBD2 (6 bases). There are 17 residues in the CDR3. The V gene's germline CDR1 is LGHDT and CDR2 YNNKEL (reference sequence). V was shortened by 0 bases and J by 4 bases, with 16 bases between the two germline ends.